This TCR beta chain emerged from a study of technical replicates of blood from a few donors. TCRdb keeps only in-frame clones here, not all; method: immunoSEQ multiplex PCR. The sample contains fewer than 85,000 clones, roughly 92% of which appear only once. With 5 bases removed from V and 2 bases from J, the gap between germline ends came to 13 bases. This CDR3 is 14 amino acids long. CDR1 is ENHRY and CDR2 is SYGVKD in the germline V gene. Specimen: T cells isolated from PBMCs. This chain links TRBV10-3 with TRBJ2-7; D gene ambiguous. This clonotype originated in a human donor in good health. The CDR3 DNA is TGTGCCATCAGTTCATACGCAGATACCTACGAGCAGTACTTC. Amino acid sequence: CAISSYADTYEQYF.